This TCR beta chain was captured in a study of T cells in Graves' hyperthyroidism and ophthalmopathy. Turning to the study itself: Prior to any treatment, at the point of initial diagnosis, peripheral blood was collected.

Hyperthyroidism, newly diagnosed and lasting under 2 months, affected patients aged 18 to 65. Around 10 ml fresh peripheral blood yielded the PBMCs. Using RNA transcripts as the source, TCR beta CDR3 regions were amplified. TCR CDR3 regions were first amplified by RT-PCR with HTBI primers. TCRdb re-derived calls from the multiplex PCR reads in MiXCR, one entry per CDR3 protein. The sample lists some 460,000 distinct CDR3 sequences, approximately 15% seen once, with approximately 7.5% in the top ten. Study-wide results and caveats: Most thyroid clonotypes that were expanded above 0.001 also turned up in blood.

This clonotype was seen many times. Its antigen remains unknown. From germline, CDR1 is SNHLY and CDR2 FYNNEI. J gave up 5 bases and V 7 bases, and 7 bases lay outside the gene matches. The CDR3 sequence is 13 residues long. The sample consisted of blood. V gene TRBV2 combines with J gene TRBJ1-1, with 7 positions matching TRBD1. This receptor was obtained from a woman between 18 and 30 years old with Graves' hyperthyroidism. CDR3 sequence (DNA): TGTGCCAGCAATAGACAGGGTAATACTGAAGCTTTCTTT. Its translation is CASNRQGNTEAFF.